The next 10 T cell receptor beta chains were all read from a single sample in a study of shared clonotypes between healthy human individuals. Sequencing was performed with immunoSEQ multiplex PCR; in TCRdb, only in-frame clones are kept and a portion is missing. This sample carries 2 million to 2.5 million clones, over 85% of them seen once, and the ten largest clones take about 0.41%. Sequencing was performed on naive CD4+ T cells from PBMCs. The subset: CD45RA+ positively selected. Every receptor here comes from a young man in good health. Some clones in this sample may be carry-over from other donors' samples.

This clone was counted once. The CDR3 DNA is TGCGCCAGCAGCCAGCCGCAGACCCTTCCCGGGACTGTAGTCGATGAGCAGTTCTTC. This encodes CASSQPQTLPGTVVDEQFF. The chain carries TRBV4-3 and TRBJ2-1; a weak D match, TRBD2 (6 bases). Between the trimmed V and J ends, which lost 3 bases and 8 bases, there was a span of 29 bases. The germline CDR1 and CDR2 sequences are LGHNA and YSLEER. This CDR3 comprises 19 residues.

Comment on this clone: Distinct nucleotide sequences in the sample also encode this CDR3. V is TRBV18 and J is TRBJ1-1; D gene uncertain. The germline gives CDR1 KGHSH, CDR2 LQKENI. Trimming took 3 bases from V and 3 from J, leaving 8 bases between them. This CDR3 is built from 13 residues. The CDR3 sequence: CASSPYRDTEAFF. The CDR3, as DNA: TGTGCCAGCTCACCGTATAGGGACACTGAAGCTTTCTTT.

Only a few counts were recorded for this clone. CDR3 nucleotide sequence: TGTGCCATCAGTGAGTCGGCCGGGGCTAAAGCTTTCTTT. It encodes CAISESAGAKAFF. The genes are TRBV10-3 and TRBJ1-1; weak D call: TRBD1 (5 bases). CDR1 ENHRY and CDR2 SYGVKD come from the germline V gene. V lost 0 bases to trimming and J lost 9 bases, with 11 bases between them. This CDR3 is built from 13 residues.

V and J are TRBV2 and TRBJ2-1; either TRBD1 or TRBD2 may fit D (5 bases each). V was shortened by 8 bases and J by 4 bases, with 15 bases between the two germline ends. The CDR3 is made up of 14 amino acids. CDR1 is SNHLY, CDR2 FYNNEI, per germline. As DNA, the CDR3 is TGTGCCAGCCGGCCCGGGGCCGCGTACAATGAGCAGTTCTTC. The encoded protein is CASRPGAAYNEQFF.

Note on this clone: At the DNA level, this CDR3 is encoded by other sequences in the same sample as well. CDR3 coding DNA: TGTGCCAGCAGCTTAGTCGCTAACACTGAAGCTTTCTTT. The encoded protein is CASSLVANTEAFF. This chain connects TRBV7-2 to TRBJ1-1; D call uncertain. CDR1 is SGHTA, CDR2 FQGNSA, per germline. CDR3 length: 13 residues. The V end was cut by 1 base, the J end by 2 bases, with 5 bases between. Using reference TRBV7-2 and TRBJ1-1 for the parts outside the CDR3, the full variable domain is GAGVSQSPSNKVTEKGKDVELRCDPISGHTALYWYRQSLGQGLEFLIYFQGNSAPDKSGLPSDRFSAERTGGSVSTLTIQRTQQEDSAVYLCASSLVANTEAFFGQGTRLTVV.

The genes are TRBV2 and TRBJ2-2; possible D gene TRBD2, 5 bases. Looked up from germline, CDR1 is SNHLY and CDR2 is FYNNEI. The CDR3 spans 13 residues. V was cut by 9 bases and J by 1 base, with 9 bases left in between. This chain's CDR3 is CARSRGNTGELFF. In nucleotides, the CDR3 is TGTGCCAGGTCCCGGGGGAACACCGGGGAGCTGTTTTTT.

The chain uses TRBV7-8 and TRBJ1-3, with 7 bases that match TRBD1. The CDR3 extends over 15 amino acids. Trimming cost V 4 bases and J 0 bases; bases outside gene matches: 3. The germline CDR1 and CDR2 sequences are SGHVS and FQNEAQ. This chain's CDR3 is CASSSGTASGNTIYF. CDR3 nucleotide sequence: TGTGCCAGCAGCTCGGGGACAGCCTCTGGAAACACCATATATTTT.

The gene calls are TRBV5-1 and TRBJ2-3; 7 nucleotides line up with TRBD2. CDR3 size: 16 residues. The germline gives CDR1 SGHRS, CDR2 YFSETQ. The junction had 14 bases not matched to a gene; V was cut back by 7 bases and J by 3 bases. The CDR3 sequence: CASGAGTTNLTDTQYF. CDR3 coding DNA: TGCGCCAGCGGAGCCGGGACTACCAACCTAACAGATACGCAGTATTTT.

For the CDR3, the DNA is TGTGCCAGCAGCCGGAATACTGGGGCAGACTACAATGAGCAGTTCTTC. Translated, it gives CASSRNTGADYNEQFF. The chain links TRBV11-2 to TRBJ2-1, with TRBD1 as a possible D gene (5 bases). This CDR3 comprises 16 residues. V lost 5 bases and J lost 3, with 17 bases in between. Per germline, CDR1 SGHAT and CDR2 FQNNGV. Together with reference TRBV11-2 and TRBJ2-1, the CDR3 gives the full variable domain: EAGVAQSPRYKIIEKRQSVAFWCNPISGHATLYWYQQILGQGPKLLIQFQNNGVVDDSQLPKDRFSAERLKGVDSTLKIQPAKLEDSAVYLCASSRNTGADYNEQFFGPGTRLTVL.

In its sample, this clone was seen a few times. The chain has TRBV19 and TRBJ2-7, with 7 bases matching TRBD1. The CDR3 runs to 15 residues. Germline V CDR1 and CDR2: LNHDA, SQIVND (reference sequence). V was clipped by 6 bases and J by 0 bases; unmatched bases: 8. CDR3 in amino acids: CASRLAGTDSYEQYF. CDR3 nucleotide sequence: TGTGCCAGTAGATTGGCCGGGACAGACTCCTACGAGCAGTACTTC.